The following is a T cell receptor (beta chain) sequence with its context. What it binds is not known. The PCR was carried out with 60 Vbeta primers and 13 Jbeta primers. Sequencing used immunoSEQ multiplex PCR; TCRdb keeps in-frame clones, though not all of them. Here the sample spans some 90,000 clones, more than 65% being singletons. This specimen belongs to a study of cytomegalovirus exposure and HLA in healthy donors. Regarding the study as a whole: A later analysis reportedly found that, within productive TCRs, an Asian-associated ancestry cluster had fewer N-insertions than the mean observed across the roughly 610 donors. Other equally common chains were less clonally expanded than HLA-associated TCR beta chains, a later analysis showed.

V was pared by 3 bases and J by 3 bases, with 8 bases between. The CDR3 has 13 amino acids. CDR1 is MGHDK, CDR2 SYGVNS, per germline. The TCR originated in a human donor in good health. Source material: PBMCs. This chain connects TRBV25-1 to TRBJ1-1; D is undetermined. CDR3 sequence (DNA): TGTGCCAGCAGTGATAGTGCGCACACTGAAGCTTTCTTT. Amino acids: CASSDSAHTEAFF.